The 6 T cell receptor beta chains below all came from one sample that was sequenced in a study of blood T cell repertoires in COVID-19. The method was immunoSEQ multiplex PCR; TCRdb's version includes in-frame clones alone and lacks a portion of them. This table has roughly 150,000 clones, about 83% appearing once. Sequencing used peripheral blood. The receptors originated from a woman aged 80 or older with COVID-19, enrolled during active disease.

The V call is TRBV1, the J call TRBJ2-7; the table assigns TRBD2, which was not confirmed against the DNA. TRBV1 is a recognized pseudogene. The CDR3 length is 14 residues. The CDR3 coding sequence is TGCACCAGCACCGGGAAGAGGGTCGGGTACGAGCAGTACTTC. Encoded protein: CTSTGKRVGYEQYF.

The V call is TRBV5-4, the J call TRBJ2-7, with a tentative D call TRBD2 (7 bases). The CDR3 loop spans 13 amino acids. Trimming shortened V by 4 bases and J by 7 bases, and 15 bases separated the two germline ends. Per germline, CDR1 SGHNT and CDR2 YYREEE (reference sequence). The CDR3 reads CASSGKGGVEQYF. CDR3 in DNA: TGTGCCAGCAGCGGAAAAGGGGGGGTTGAGCAGTACTTC.

The chain couples TRBV6-2 or TRBV6-3 to TRBJ2-7, with 13 bases matching TRBD2. Germline V gene lookup returns CDR1 MNHEY and CDR2 SVGEGT. The CDR3 sequence is 18 residues long. V lost 1 base, J lost 0 bases, and 6 bases stayed unmatched. The DNA for the CDR3 is TGTGCCAGCAGTTACTATCCGGGACTAGCGGGGATCTCCTACGAGCAGTACTTC. Protein: CASSYYPGLAGISYEQYF.

This chain joins TRBV5-5 and TRBJ1-4; possible D gene TRBD1, 6 bases. CDR3 length equals 14 residues. CDR1 and CDR2 from the germline V gene are SGHKS and YYEKEE (reference sequence). Trimming left V 0 bases short and J 6 bases short, with 9 bases between. The CDR3 DNA follows: TGTGCCAGCAGCTTGGGGGACAACCATGAAAAACTGTTTTTT. This codes for CASSLGDNHEKLFF.

This chain joins TRBV30 and TRBJ2-3; 10 positions match TRBD2. Germline V gene sequence: CDR1 GTSNPN, CDR2 SVGIG (reference sequence). V gave up 4 bases and J gave up 5 bases; unmatched junction bases: 6. The CDR3 loop spans 14 amino acids. The CDR3 reads CAWNSGGVGDTQYF. In DNA, the CDR3 is TGTGCCTGGAACAGCGGGGGGGTAGGAGATACGCAGTATTTT.

The chain combines TRBV5-5 with TRBJ1-4; 12 positions match TRBD1. The J segment lost 8 bases and the V segment lost 1 base, leaving 3 bases of the junction unmatched. This CDR3 spans 15 amino acids. CDR1 is SGHKS and CDR2 is YYEKEE in the germline V gene (reference sequence). The CDR3 bases are TGTGCCAGCAGCTTGTCCGGGACAGGGGGCGAAAAACTGTTTTTT. Residues: CASSLSGTGGEKLFF.